Below are 26 T cell receptor beta chains sequenced from a single sample in a study of response to subunit inactivated influenza vaccine. TCRdb re-analysed the RT-PCR reads in MiXCR, keeping a single row per CDR3 protein. The table records about 580,000 distinct CDR3 sequences, 12% to 15% of them present only once. The sample consisted of PBMCs from blood, taken approximately 12 days after vaccination. The receptor source for this set is a man in his forties or fifties who received an inactivated influenza vaccine.

This clonotype was seen at least ten times. V gene TRBV10-3 combines with J gene TRBJ2-7; D is perhaps TRBD1 or TRBD2 (5 bases each). V was clipped by 5 bases and J by 2 bases, with 16 bases between them. This CDR3 region has 15 residues. Germline V gene sequence: CDR1 ENHRY, CDR2 SYGVKD. CDR3 amino acids: CAISFSRDGTYEQYF. CDR3 DNA sequence: TGTGCCATCAGTTTCTCCCGGGACGGAACCTACGAGCAGTACTTC.

This clonotype was found a few times. J is TRBJ2-1 and V is TRBV7-6; 10 bases align to TRBD2. J lost 1 base, V lost 8 bases, and 8 bases had no gene match. Germline assignment: CDR1 SGHVS and CDR2 FNYEAQ. The CDR3 spans 16 residues. This CDR3 reads CASPSGSFGSYNEQFF. The CDR3 DNA sequence: TGTGCCAGCCCTAGCGGGAGTTTTGGGTCCTACAATGAGCAGTTCTTC. The full variable domain, rest sourced from reference TRBV7-6 and TRBJ2-1, is GAGVSQSPRYKVTKRGQDVALRCDPISGHVSLYWYRQALGQGPEFLTYFNYEAQQDKSGLPNDRFSAERPEGSISTLTIQRTEQRDSAMYRCASPSGSFGSYNEQFFGPGTRLTVL.

This clonotype was seen only a few times. The chain joins TRBV11-2 to TRBJ2-5; possibly TRBD1 or TRBD2 for D (5 bases each). The germline V gene has CDR1 SGHAT and CDR2 FQNNGV. This CDR3 has 14 residues. The V and J ends lost 4 bases and 7 bases respectively, with 16 bases between them. In nucleotides, the CDR3 is TGTGCCAGCAGCTCATTAACGGGACCACCGACCCAGTACTTC. It yields the protein CASSSLTGPPTQYF.

This clonotype was detected once. The V gene is TRBV28, the J gene TRBJ2-7; D is perhaps TRBD2 (6 bases). V lost 5 bases and J lost 1, with 15 bases in between. CDR3 length equals 15 residues. Germline V gene sequence: CDR1 MDHEN, CDR2 SYDVKM. CDR3 in DNA: TGTGCCAGCAGTCCGATTACGGGAGTGTCCTACGAGCAGTACTTC. This codes for CASSPITGVSYEQYF.

This clonotype was observed a few times. CDR3 sequence reads: CASSPPASGYNEQFF. The DNA of the CDR3 is TGTGCCAGCTCACCACCAGCTAGCGGCTACAATGAGCAGTTCTTC. This rearrangement joins TRBV18 to TRBJ2-1, with 7 bases identical to TRBD2. Germline CDR1 reads KGHSH; CDR2 reads LQKENI. J was trimmed by 3 bases and V by 0 bases; bases with no gene match: 2. The CDR3 runs to 15 residues.

This clonotype has more than one count but fewer than ten. The chain carries TRBV5-1 and TRBJ2-3; D gene unclear. Looked up from germline, CDR1 is SGHRS and CDR2 is YFSETQ. Trimming cost V 1 base and J 0 bases, with 12 bases left between them. There are 16 residues in the CDR3. The CDR3 here is CASSLRFAGSTDTQYF. The CDR3 DNA reads TGCGCCAGCAGCTTGAGGTTTGCAGGTAGCACAGATACGCAGTATTTT.

The sample holds a few counts of this clonotype. V and J are TRBV15 and TRBJ2-7; 7 nucleotides align to TRBD2. CDR1 and CDR2 (germline): LNHNV, YYDKDF (reference sequence). Unmatched junction bases numbered 10, after V lost 0 bases and J lost 5 bases. This CDR3 comprises 16 residues. CDR3 amino acids: CATSRDFGGGVDEQYF. CDR3 coding DNA: TGTGCCACCAGCAGAGATTTTGGCGGGGGTGTAGACGAGCAGTACTTC.

This chain connects TRBV10-3 to TRBJ1-2; D may be TRBD1 (5 bases). The CDR3 runs 14 residues. CDR1 is ENHRY, CDR2 SYGVKD, per germline. Trimming cost V 5 bases and J 8 bases, with 18 bases left between them. Written as DNA, the CDR3 is TGTGCCATCAGTACCCTCGGGGACGCGGGCGGCTACACCTTC. Amino acids: CAISTLGDAGGYTF.

This chain uses TRBV20-1 with TRBJ2-1, with D possibly matching TRBD1 (5 bases). CDR3 length equals 13 residues. CDR1 is DFQATT and CDR2 is SNEGSKA in the germline V gene (reference sequence). Trimming shortened V by 1 base and J by 9 bases, and 13 bases separated the two germline ends. DNA of the CDR3: TGCAGTGCTAGAGGGTTAGGGGAATCTGAGCAGTTCTTC. Translation gives CSARGLGESEQFF.

V gene TRBV29-1 combines with J gene TRBJ2-1, with 8 nucleotides matching TRBD2. Trimming cost V 4 bases and J 7 bases; bases outside gene matches: 6. The CDR3 contains 13 residues. Germline CDR1 is SQVTM and CDR2 is ANQGSEA. CDR3 sequence: CSVATGGQNEQFF. As DNA, the CDR3 is TGCAGCGTTGCTACGGGGGGGCAGAATGAGCAGTTCTTC.

The rearrangement links TRBV7-2 to TRBJ2-5, with TRBD2 identical over 7 bases. Germline V gene data show CDR1 as SGHTA and CDR2 as FQGNSA. The V gene end was trimmed by 1 base and the J gene end by 7 bases; junction bases not matched to a gene: 6. This CDR3 is built from 14 residues. This chain's CDR3 is CASSLGGVAGTQYF. The DNA of the CDR3 is TGTGCCAGCAGCTTAGGGGGGGTAGCGGGGACCCAGTACTTC.

This clonotype was counted only a few times. CDR3: CASSLGGPSVRNEQFF. CDR3 coding DNA: TGTGCCAGCAGCTTAGGTGGACCTAGCGTTAGGAATGAGCAGTTCTTC. This chain connects TRBV11-2 to TRBJ2-1; TRBD2 is a possible D gene (6 bases). The CDR3 extends over 16 amino acids. Trimming took off 1 base at V and 7 bases at J, with 17 bases between the two ends. The germline CDR1 and CDR2 sequences are SGHAT and FQNNGV.

This clonotype was seen ten or more times. This chain joins TRBV28 and TRBJ2-1; 8 nucleotides line up with TRBD2. Germline CDR1 and CDR2: MDHEN and SYDVKM. The CDR3 totals 15 residues. With V trimmed by 8 bases and J by 1 base, 7 bases remained unmatched. The CDR3 sequence is CASGRGLDSYNEQFF. The CDR3 bases are TGTGCCAGCGGACGGGGACTAGATTCCTACAATGAGCAGTTCTTC.

In this sample, this clonotype turned up a few times. The V gene is TRBV7-9, the J gene TRBJ1-2; 7 positions agree with TRBD1. The CDR3 sequence is 14 residues long. Trimming at V came to 0 bases and at J to 5 bases, leaving 3 bases not matched to a gene. Germline CDR1 reads SEHNR; CDR2 reads FQNEAQ (reference sequence). Written as DNA, the CDR3 is TGTGCCAGCAGCTTAGCAGGGGGCGCTTATGGCTACACCTTC. This sequence encodes CASSLAGGAYGYTF.

The chain recombines TRBV3-1 with TRBJ2-1; D possibly corresponds to TRBD2 (6 bases). Per the germline V gene, CDR1 is LGHDT and CDR2 is YNNKEL (reference sequence). The CDR3 extends over 15 amino acids. V was clipped by 8 bases and J by 1 base, with 15 bases between them. The CDR3 region is CASGRGTSSYNEQFF. CDR3 bases: TGTGCCAGCGGCCGTGGGACTTCATCCTACAATGAGCAGTTCTTC.

This clonotype has more than one count but fewer than ten. This sequence joins TRBV12-3 or TRBV12-4 and TRBJ2-3; 13 positions match TRBD2. With V trimmed by 5 bases and J by 3 bases, 2 bases remained unmatched. The length of the CDR3 is 15 residues. CDR3 loop: CASSGTSGETDTQYF. CDR3 in DNA: TGTGCCAGCAGTGGGACTAGCGGGGAAACAGATACGCAGTATTTT.

The rearrangement links TRBV7-9 to TRBJ1-1; D uncertain. The CDR3 loop spans 14 amino acids. V was clipped by 4 bases and J by 8 bases, with 17 bases between them. The germline V gene encodes CDR1 SEHNR and CDR2 FQNEAQ (reference sequence). CDR3 sequence (DNA): TGTGCCAGCAGCTCCGGCAGAGGCGGTGGCGAAGCTTTCTTT. Protein: CASSSGRGGGEAFF.

V and J are TRBV28 and TRBJ1-5; D may be TRBD1 (5 bases). Trimming took off 3 bases at V and 5 bases at J, with 11 bases between the two ends. This CDR3 is built from 14 residues. Germline V lookup: CDR1 MDHEN, CDR2 SYDVKM. The CDR3 DNA reads as TGTGCCAGCAGTTTCGAGACAGCTGATCAGCCCCAGCATTTT. The encoded protein is CASSFETADQPQHF. Based on the CDR3 plus reference TRBV28 and TRBJ1-5, the full variable domain is DVKVTQSSRYLVKRTGEKVFLECVQDMDHENMFWYRQDPGLGLRLIYFSYDVKMKEKGDIPEGYSVSREKKERFSLILESASTNQTSMYLCASSFETADQPQHFGDGTRLSIL.

This chain uses TRBV28 with TRBJ2-4; D remains unclear. Germline CDR1 reads MDHEN; CDR2 reads SYDVKM. Trimming shortened V by 5 bases and J by 11 bases, and 16 bases separated the two germline ends. The CDR3 runs to 13 residues. Here the CDR3 DNA reads TGTGCCAGCAGTCTAACGGCCAGCACGGTTCAGTACTTC. It is translated as CASSLTASTVQYF.

In this sample, this clonotype turned up a few times. This chain links TRBV5-1 with TRBJ2-1; 10 positions match TRBD2. The CDR3 runs 21 residues. V gave up 1 base and J gave up 0 bases; unmatched junction bases: 16. Germline values: CDR1 SGHRS, CDR2 YFSETQ. DNA of the CDR3: TGCGCCAGCAGCTTGCCCGGGGGACTAGCGATTACCCCCCTCTCCTACAATGAGCAGTTCTTC. This encodes CASSLPGGLAITPLSYNEQFF.

This clonotype has just a few counts. The chain couples TRBV7-2 to TRBJ2-7, with 9 bases identical to TRBD2. Germline V lookup: CDR1 SGHTA, CDR2 FQGNSA. The CDR3 extends over 15 amino acids. The junction had 12 bases not matched to a gene; V was cut back by 6 bases and J by 6 bases. CDR3 amino acids: CASSSGTSYPSEQYF. In DNA, the CDR3 is TGTGCCAGCAGTTCCGGGACTAGCTACCCTTCCGAGCAGTACTTC.

The chain is built from TRBV7-6 and TRBJ2-5; D is unresolved. CDR1 and CDR2 (germline): SGHVS, FNYEAQ. The V and J ends lost 5 bases and 6 bases respectively, with 13 bases between them. The CDR3 runs to 13 residues. CDR3 residues: CASSMGPLKTQYF. CDR3 nucleotides: TGTGCCAGCAGCATGGGCCCCCTCAAGACCCAGTACTTC.

This clonotype came up a few times. This rearrangement joins TRBV28 to TRBJ2-5; TRBD1 or TRBD2 may be the D gene (5 bases each). CDR1 is MDHEN, CDR2 SYDVKM, per germline. The CDR3 has 16 amino acids. Trimming pared 2 bases from V and 2 bases from J, leaving 15 bases between. The CDR3 DNA reads as TGTGCCAGCAGTTTAGTACCGGGACGGGGACAAGAGACCCAGTACTTC. Protein product: CASSLVPGRGQETQYF.

The sample holds a few counts of this clonotype. This chain uses TRBV24-1 with TRBJ2-5; the D gene is possibly TRBD1 (5 bases). The CDR3 contains 14 residues. V lost 4 bases, J lost 8 bases, and 16 bases lay in between. Germline CDR1 and CDR2: KGHDR and SFDVKD. CDR3 loop: CATSDLTATGTQYF. The CDR3 DNA reads as TGTGCCACCAGTGACCTTACCGCTACAGGAACCCAGTACTTC.

V and J are TRBV4-3 and TRBJ2-1; the match to TRBD2 covers 8 bases. The CDR3 loop spans 16 amino acids. V was clipped by 1 base and J by 3 bases; unmatched bases: 5. Germline-derived CDR1 and CDR2 are LGHNA and YSLEER. The CDR3 bases are TGCGCCAGCAGCCAAGTAACGGGGGGGGGCTACAATGAGCAGTTCTTC. This gives the protein CASSQVTGGGYNEQFF.

This clonotype showed up many times. The chain combines TRBV5-1 with TRBJ2-1; 10 bases are a match to TRBD2. CDR3 length: 15 residues. Germline V gives CDR1 SGHRS, CDR2 YFSETQ. Trimming removed 0 bases from V and 9 bases from J; junction bases left unmatched: 6. CDR3 nucleotide sequence: TGCGCCAGCAGCTTGGCAGCGGGGGGGCTTGGTGAGCAGTTCTTC. This encodes CASSLAAGGLGEQFF.